This entry concerns a single TCR beta chain. Which antigen it targets is not known. No much larger clone exists at a distance of one base, and base qualities are not known. The CDR3 contains 15 residues, cysteine and phenylalanine counted. Just CDR3 DNA is preserved here, 45 bases in frame from base 1. V is pared back by 2 bases and J by 0 bases, with 8 bases lying between the germline termini. According to the germline V gene (reference sequence), CDR1 reads MNHNY and CDR2 reads SVGAGI. The library was prepared using 5' RACE. The run used a NextSeq 500. To allow correction of PCR and sequencing errors, the TCR library protocol tagged every TCR cDNA molecule with a unique molecular identifier. On the study's bioinformatics: TCR identification, UMI-based error correction and CDR3 extraction were all carried out with Decombinator tools. TCRs above a frequency of 2 per 1,000, corresponding to the top 1% of the tumor frequency distribution, were defined as expanded. Each repertoire was subsampled 100 times to 5,000 TCRs, after which Renyi diversity was computed with the R vegan package. To build CDR3 similarity networks, amino acid triplet string-kernel similarity was used, and CDR3s were connected when their pairwise similarity was above 0.82. In-frame beta chains were kept once TCRdb had trimmed the public reads at Q25 with fastp and called clones with MiXCR. Under each unique CDR3 protein, matching rows form one entry showing the most common genes and DNA. TCRdb's processing, not the authors' own work, is the source of the V and J calls. The sample profile shows roughly 54,000 distinct CDR3 sequences; roughly 7.6% of them were found once. 13% of the sample rests with the top ten.

This specimen's time point label, per the study, means: sample taken at primary tumor resection. Whole RNA extracted from tumor and nontumor lung tissue, or from cryopreserved PBMC samples, was used for TCR sequencing without cell sorting. Samples were obtained from over 70 patients with early-stage, untreated non-small cell lung cancer from the lung TRACERx cohort. Only patients for whom sufficient RNA was available from at least two tumor regions were selected for TCR sequencing. This specimen comes from a study of spatial heterogeneity in lung cancer (dated by TCRdb to 2018 to 2020). Concerning the study at large: Beta-chain transcripts were consistently detected in greater numbers than alpha-chain transcripts, which likely reflects a higher abundance of beta-chain transcripts. TCR repertoire features were related to nonsynonymous mutation counts determined by whole-exome sequencing of tumor tissue. The study quantitatively compared TCR alpha and beta repertoires across multiple tumor regions, matched nontumor lung and blood in non-small cell lung cancer. Both alpha and beta chains were TCR-sequenced in around 230 tumor regions, under 85 matched nontumor lung samples and 56 PBMC samples obtained at surgery. In the raw uncorrected reads, each unique combination of TCR and UMI appeared more than ten times on average.

The paper as a whole reports these results and caveats: Additional single-cell paired TCR alpha and beta sequencing was considered necessary to confirm, at a functional level, the hypothesis that regional TCRs recognize regional mutations. Ubiquitous expanded tumor TCRs showed up in blood more often at tumor resection than at routine follow-up.

The chain uses TRBV6-6 and TRBJ2-1; no confident D gene assignment can be made. This sequence originates from a female donor with early-stage non-small cell lung cancer. The starting material was PBMCs, obtained at surgery. Here the CDR3 is given as CASSYPGSSYNEQFF. DNA sequence: TGTGCCAGCAGTTACCCCGGTAGCTCCTACAATGAGCAGTTCTTC.